This T cell receptor (beta chain) was sequenced for a study of spatial heterogeneity in lung cancer. One entry per CDR3 protein results from TCRdb running MiXCR on the 5' RACE reads. The sample includes about 36,000 distinct CDR3 sequences, less than 5.5% seen only once; the top ten take 29%. This sample's time point: sample taken at primary tumor resection. TCRs were sequenced from unsorted whole RNA of tumor, nontumor lung or PBMC. The donor group consisted of over 55 patients who had untreated, early-stage non-small cell lung cancer. V lost 4 bases to trimming and J lost 1 base, with 12 bases between them. From germline, CDR1 is LGHDT and CDR2 YNNKEL (reference sequence). This CDR3 is 15 amino acids long.

Source: PBMCs, taken at surgery. This chain connects TRBV3-1 to TRBJ2-3; D may be TRBD2 (6 bases). The clonotype was recovered from a female donor with early-stage non-small cell lung cancer. As DNA, the CDR3 is TGTGCCAGCAGCCGCTACAAGCGGGGCACAGATACGCAGTATTTT. Translated, it gives CASSRYKRGTDTQYF.